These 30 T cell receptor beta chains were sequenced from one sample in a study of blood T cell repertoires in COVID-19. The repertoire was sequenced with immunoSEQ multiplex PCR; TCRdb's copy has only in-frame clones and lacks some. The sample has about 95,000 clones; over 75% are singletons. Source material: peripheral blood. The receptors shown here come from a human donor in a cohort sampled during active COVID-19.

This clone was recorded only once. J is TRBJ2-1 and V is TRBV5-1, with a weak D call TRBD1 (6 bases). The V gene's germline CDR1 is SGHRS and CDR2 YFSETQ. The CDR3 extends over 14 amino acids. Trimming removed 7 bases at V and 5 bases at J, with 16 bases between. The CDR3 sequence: CASAEDSHNNEQFF. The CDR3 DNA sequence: TGCGCCAGCGCCGAGGACAGCCATAACAATGAGCAGTTCTTC.

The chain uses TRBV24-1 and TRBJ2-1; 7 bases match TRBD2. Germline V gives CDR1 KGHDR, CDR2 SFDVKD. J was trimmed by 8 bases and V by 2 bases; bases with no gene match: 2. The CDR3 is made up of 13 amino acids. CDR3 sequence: CATSDWGGYEQFF. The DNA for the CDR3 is TGTGCCACCAGTGATTGGGGGGGATATGAGCAGTTCTTC.

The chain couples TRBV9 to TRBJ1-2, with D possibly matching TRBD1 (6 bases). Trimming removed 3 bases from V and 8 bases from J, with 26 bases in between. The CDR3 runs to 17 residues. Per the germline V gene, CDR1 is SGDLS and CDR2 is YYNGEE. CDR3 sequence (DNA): TGTGCCAGCAGCGCCCGAACAGGGTCGCTCGTCCATGAGGGCTACACCTTC. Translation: CASSARTGSLVHEGYTF.

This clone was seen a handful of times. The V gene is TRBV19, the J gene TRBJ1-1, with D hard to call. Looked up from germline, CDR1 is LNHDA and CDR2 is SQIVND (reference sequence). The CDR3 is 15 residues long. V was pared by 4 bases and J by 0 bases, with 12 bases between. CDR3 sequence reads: CASSKTERLNTEAFF. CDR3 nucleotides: TGTGCCAGTAGTAAAACAGAGAGACTGAACACTGAAGCTTTCTTT.

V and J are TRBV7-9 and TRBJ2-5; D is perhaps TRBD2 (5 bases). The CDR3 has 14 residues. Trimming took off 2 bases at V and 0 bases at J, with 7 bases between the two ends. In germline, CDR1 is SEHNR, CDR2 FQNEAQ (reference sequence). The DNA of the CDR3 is TGTGCCAGCAGCTTAACGGGGAACCAAGAGACCCAGTACTTC. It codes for CASSLTGNQETQYF.

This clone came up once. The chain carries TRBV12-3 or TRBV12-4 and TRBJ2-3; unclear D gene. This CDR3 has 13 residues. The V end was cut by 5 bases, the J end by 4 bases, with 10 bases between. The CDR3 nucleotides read TGTGCCAGCAGTCTGGGCCTACCAGATACGCAGTATTTT. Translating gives CASSLGLPDTQYF.

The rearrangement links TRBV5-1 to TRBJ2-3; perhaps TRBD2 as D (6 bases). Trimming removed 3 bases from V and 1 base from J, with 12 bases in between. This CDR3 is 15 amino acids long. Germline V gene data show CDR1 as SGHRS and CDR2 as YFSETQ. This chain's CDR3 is CASSSTGLRTDTQYF. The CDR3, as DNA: TGCGCCAGCAGCTCAACGGGACTTCGCACAGATACGCAGTATTTT.

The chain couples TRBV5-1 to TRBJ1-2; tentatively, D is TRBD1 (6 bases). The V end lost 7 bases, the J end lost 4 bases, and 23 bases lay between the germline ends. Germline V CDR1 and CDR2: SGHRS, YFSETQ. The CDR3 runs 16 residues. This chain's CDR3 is CASGPGQDLGVYGYTF. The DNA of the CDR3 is TGCGCCAGCGGTCCGGGACAAGATTTAGGGGTCTATGGCTACACCTTC.

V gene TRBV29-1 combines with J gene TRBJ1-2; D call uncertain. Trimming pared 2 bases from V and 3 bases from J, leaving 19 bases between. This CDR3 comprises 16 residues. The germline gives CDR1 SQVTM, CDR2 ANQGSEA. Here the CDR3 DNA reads TGCAGCGTTGAAACGTCGCGGAGGGTGATGGACTATGGCTACACCTTC. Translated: CSVETSRRVMDYGYTF.

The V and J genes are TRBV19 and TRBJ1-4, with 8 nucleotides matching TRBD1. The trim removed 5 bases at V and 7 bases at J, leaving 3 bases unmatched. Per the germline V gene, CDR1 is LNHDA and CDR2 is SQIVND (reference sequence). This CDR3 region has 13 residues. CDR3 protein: CASSSGGREKLFF. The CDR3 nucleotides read TGTGCCAGTAGTTCAGGGGGCCGTGAAAAACTGTTTTTT.

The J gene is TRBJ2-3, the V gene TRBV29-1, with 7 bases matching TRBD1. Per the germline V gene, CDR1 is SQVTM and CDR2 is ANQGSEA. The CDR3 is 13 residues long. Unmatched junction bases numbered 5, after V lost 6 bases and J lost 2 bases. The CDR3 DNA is TGCAGCGTAGGGGACAGCCCCACAGATACGCAGTATTTT. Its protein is CSVGDSPTDTQYF.

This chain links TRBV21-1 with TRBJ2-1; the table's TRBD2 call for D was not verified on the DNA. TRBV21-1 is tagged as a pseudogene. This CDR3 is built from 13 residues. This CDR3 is CASSKIEDSEQFF. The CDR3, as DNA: TGTGCCAGCAGCAAGATTGAGGACTCAGAGCAGTTCTTC.

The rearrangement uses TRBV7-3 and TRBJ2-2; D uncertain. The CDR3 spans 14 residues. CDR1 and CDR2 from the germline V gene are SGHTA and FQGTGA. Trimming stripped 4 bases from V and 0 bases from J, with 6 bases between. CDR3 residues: CASSSNSNTGELFF. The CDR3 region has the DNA TGTGCCAGCAGCTCTAATTCGAACACCGGGGAGCTGTTTTTT.

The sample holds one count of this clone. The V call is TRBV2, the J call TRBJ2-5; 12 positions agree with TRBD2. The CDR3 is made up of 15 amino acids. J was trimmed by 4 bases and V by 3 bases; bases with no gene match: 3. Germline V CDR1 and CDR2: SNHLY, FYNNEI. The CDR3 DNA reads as TGTGCCAGCAGTGAGGGGACTAGCGGGCGAGAGACCCAGTACTTC. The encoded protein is CASSEGTSGRETQYF. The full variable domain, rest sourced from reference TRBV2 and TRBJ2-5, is EPEVTQTPSHQVTQMGQEVILRCVPISNHLYFYWYRQILGQKVEFLVSFYNNEISEKSEIFDDQFSVERPDGSNFTLKIRSTKLEDSAMYFCASSEGTSGRETQYFGPGTRLLVL.

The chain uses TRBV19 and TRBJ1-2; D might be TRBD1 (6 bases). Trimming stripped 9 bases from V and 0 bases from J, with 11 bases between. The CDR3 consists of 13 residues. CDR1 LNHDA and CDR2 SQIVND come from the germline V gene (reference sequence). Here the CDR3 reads CASRTDANYGYTF. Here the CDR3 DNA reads TGTGCCAGCCGGACAGACGCTAACTATGGCTACACCTTC.

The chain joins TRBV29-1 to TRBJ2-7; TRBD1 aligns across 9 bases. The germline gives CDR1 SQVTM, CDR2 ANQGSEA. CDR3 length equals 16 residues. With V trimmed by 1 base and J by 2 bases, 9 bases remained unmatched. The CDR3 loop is CSVEGIQGQGPYEQYF. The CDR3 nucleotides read TGCAGCGTTGAAGGGATTCAGGGACAGGGCCCCTACGAGCAGTACTTC.

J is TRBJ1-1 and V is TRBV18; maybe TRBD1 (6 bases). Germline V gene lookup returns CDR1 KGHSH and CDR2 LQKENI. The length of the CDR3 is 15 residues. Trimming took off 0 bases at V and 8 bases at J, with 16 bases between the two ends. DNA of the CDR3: TGTGCCAGCTCACCACCATCGACAGGACAAACCGAAGCTTTCTTT. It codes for CASSPPSTGQTEAFF.

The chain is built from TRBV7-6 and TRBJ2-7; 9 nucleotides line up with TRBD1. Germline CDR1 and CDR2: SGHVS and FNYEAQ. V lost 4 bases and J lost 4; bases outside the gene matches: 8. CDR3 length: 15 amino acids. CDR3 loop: CASSSGGTGSYEQYF. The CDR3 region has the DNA TGTGCCAGCAGCTCAGGGGGGACAGGGTCGTACGAGCAGTACTTC. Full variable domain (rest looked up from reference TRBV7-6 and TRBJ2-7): GAGVSQSPRYKVTKRGQDVALRCDPISGHVSLYWYRQALGQGPEFLTYFNYEAQQDKSGLPNDRFSAERPEGSISTLTIQRTEQRDSAMYRCASSSGGTGSYEQYFGPGTRLTVT.

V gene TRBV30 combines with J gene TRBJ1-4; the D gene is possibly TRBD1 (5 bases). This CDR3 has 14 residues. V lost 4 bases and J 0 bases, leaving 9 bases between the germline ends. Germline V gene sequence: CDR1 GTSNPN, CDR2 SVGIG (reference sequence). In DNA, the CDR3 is TGTGCCTGGAATGGGGACTCAACTAATGAAAAACTGTTTTTT. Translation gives CAWNGDSTNEKLFF.

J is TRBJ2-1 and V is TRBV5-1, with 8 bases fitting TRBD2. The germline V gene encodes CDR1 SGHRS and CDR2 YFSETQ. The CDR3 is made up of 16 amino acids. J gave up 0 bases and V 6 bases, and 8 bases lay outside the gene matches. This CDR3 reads CASTMVAGSSYNEQFF. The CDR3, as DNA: TGCGCCAGCACCATGGTAGCGGGGAGCTCCTACAATGAGCAGTTCTTC.

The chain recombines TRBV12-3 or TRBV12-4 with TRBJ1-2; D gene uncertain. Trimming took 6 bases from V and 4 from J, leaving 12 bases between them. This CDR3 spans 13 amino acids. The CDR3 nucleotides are TGTGCCAGCAGCAACGCCGGGGTCTATGGCTACACCTTC. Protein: CASSNAGVYGYTF.

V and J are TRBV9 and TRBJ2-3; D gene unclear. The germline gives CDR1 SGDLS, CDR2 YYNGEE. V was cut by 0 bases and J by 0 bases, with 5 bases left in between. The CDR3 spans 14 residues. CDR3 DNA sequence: TGTGCCAGCAGCGTAGCGACTAGCACAGATACGCAGTATTTT. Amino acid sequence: CASSVATSTDTQYF.

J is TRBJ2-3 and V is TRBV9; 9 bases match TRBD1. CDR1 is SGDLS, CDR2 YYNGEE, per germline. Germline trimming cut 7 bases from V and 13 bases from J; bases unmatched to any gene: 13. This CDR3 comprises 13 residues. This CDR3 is CASGYSDRGIEYF. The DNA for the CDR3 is TGTGCCAGCGGCTACTCTGACAGGGGGATAGAGTATTTT.

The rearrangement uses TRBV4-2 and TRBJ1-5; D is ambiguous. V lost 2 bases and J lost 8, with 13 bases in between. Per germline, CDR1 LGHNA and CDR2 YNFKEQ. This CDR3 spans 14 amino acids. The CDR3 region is CASSQPLMREPQHF. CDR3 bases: TGTGCCAGCAGCCAACCCTTGATGCGGGAGCCCCAGCATTTT.

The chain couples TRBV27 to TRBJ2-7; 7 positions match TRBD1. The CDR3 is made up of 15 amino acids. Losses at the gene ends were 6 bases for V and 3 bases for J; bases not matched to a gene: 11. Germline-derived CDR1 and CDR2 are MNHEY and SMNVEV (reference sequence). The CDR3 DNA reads TGTGCCAGCAGACCAAACAGGGACAGTGTCTACGAGCAGTACTTC. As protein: CASRPNRDSVYEQYF.

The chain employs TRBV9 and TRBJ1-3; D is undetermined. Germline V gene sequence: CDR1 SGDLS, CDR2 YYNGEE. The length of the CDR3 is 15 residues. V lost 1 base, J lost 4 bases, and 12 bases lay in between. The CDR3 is CASSVSSGYGNTIYF. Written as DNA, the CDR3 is TGTGCCAGCAGCGTAAGTTCGGGATACGGAAACACCATATATTTT.

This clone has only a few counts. CDR3 DNA: TGCGCCAGCAGCTCCCAACCCACAGGGCTTGAGGAAAAACTGTTTTTT. This sequence encodes CASSSQPTGLEEKLFF. The chain couples TRBV5-1 to TRBJ1-4; a possible D gene is TRBD1 (6 bases). The CDR3 is made up of 16 amino acids. Germline CDR1 reads SGHRS; CDR2 reads YFSETQ. V dropped 3 bases and J dropped 8 bases, with 20 bases sitting between them.

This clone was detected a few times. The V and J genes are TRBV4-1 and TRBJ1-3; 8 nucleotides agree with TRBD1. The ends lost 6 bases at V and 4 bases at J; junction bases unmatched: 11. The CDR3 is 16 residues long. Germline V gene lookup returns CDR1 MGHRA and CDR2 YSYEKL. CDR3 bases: TGCGCCAGCAGTTACGTGGGTCAGGGGGCCGGAAACACCATATATTTT. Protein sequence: CASSYVGQGAGNTIYF.

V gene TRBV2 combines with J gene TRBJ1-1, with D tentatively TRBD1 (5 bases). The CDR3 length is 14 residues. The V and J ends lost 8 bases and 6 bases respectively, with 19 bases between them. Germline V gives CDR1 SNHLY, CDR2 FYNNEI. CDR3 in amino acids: CASVFQGWRAEAFF. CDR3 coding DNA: TGTGCCAGCGTTTTCCAGGGATGGAGGGCTGAAGCTTTCTTT.

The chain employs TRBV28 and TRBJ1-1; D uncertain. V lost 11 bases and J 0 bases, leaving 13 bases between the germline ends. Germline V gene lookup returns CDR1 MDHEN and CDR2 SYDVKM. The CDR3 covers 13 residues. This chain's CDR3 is CACGVGMNTEAFF. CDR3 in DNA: TGTGCCTGTGGCGTCGGGATGAACACTGAAGCTTTCTTT.